This T cell receptor (beta chain) was identified in a study of low-dose radiotherapy and immunotherapy resistance in tumors. Study-wide background: Patients were treated with intravenous nivolumab at 240 mg every two weeks and were also dosed with ipilimumab at 1 mg/kg every six weeks. Patients took 300 mg oral aspirin daily for four cycles from cycle 1 day 1.

With TRAV- and TRBV-specific primers, first-strand cDNA was made, covering the alpha and beta chains. TCR amplification ran roughly 20 PCR cycles using constant-region and V-primer adapter primers. In TCRdb, the reads were re-called with MiXCR into one record per CDR3 protein. The table records 60,000 or so distinct CDR3 sequences, about 23% of them present only once. Comments on this clonotype: A single base is all that separates this from a far larger clone, so a read error is likely.

The time point denotes: after trial treatment. The sample's treatment: LDRT plus nivolumab, ipilimumab, low-dose cyclophosphamide and aspirin (RACIN trial). The V gene lost 2 bases and the J gene lost 1 base, with 8 bases spanning the gap. Germline V CDR1 and CDR2: MNHEY, SVGEGT. The CDR3 length is 14 residues. This chain connects TRBV6-2 or TRBV6-3 to TRBJ1-1, with a weak D call TRBD1 (6 bases). This clonotype was sampled from a male donor with prostate cancer. Sequenced material: PBMCs, taken after low-dose radiotherapy plus immunotherapy. CDR3 sequence reads: CASSYGGQNTEAFF. The CDR3 DNA is TGTGCCAGCAGTTACGGGGGCCAGAACACTGAAGCTTTCTTT.